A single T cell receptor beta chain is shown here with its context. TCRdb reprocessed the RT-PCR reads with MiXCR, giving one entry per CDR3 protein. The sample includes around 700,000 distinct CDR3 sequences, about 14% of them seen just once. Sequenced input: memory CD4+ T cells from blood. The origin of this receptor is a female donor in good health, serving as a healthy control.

CDR3 loop: CASSLDQSTDTQYF. For the CDR3, the DNA is TGTGCCAGCTCACTTGACCAGAGCACAGATACGCAGTATTTT. The chain couples TRBV18 to TRBJ2-3; no clear D gene. V lost 4 bases, J lost 0 bases, and 8 bases lay in between. Germline values: CDR1 KGHSH, CDR2 LQKENI. The CDR3 is 14 residues long.